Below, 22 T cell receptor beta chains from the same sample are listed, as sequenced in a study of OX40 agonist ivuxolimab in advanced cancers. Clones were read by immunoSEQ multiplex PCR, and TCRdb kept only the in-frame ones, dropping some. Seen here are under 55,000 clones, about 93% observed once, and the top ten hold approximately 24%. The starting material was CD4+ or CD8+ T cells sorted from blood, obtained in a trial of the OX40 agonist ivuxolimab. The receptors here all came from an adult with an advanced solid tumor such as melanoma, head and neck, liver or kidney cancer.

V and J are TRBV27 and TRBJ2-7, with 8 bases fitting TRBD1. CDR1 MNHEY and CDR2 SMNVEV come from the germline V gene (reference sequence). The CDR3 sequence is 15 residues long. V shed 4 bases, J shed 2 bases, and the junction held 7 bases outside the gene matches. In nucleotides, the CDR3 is TGTGCCAGCAGTTCCATCAGGGGGCTCCCCTACGAGCAGTACTTC. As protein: CASSSIRGLPYEQYF.

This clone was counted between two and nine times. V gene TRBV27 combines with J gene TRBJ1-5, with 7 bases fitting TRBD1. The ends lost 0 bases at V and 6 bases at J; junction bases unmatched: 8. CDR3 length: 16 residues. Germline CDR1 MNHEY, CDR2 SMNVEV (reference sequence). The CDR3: CASSLSGEQGSQPQHF. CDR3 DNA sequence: TGTGCCAGCAGTTTATCAGGGGAACAGGGGAGTCAGCCCCAGCATTTT.

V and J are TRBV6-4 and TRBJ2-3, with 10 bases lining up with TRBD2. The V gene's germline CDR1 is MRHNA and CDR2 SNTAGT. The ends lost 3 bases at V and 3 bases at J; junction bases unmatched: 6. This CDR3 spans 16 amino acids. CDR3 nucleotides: TGTGCCAGCAGTGAAGCTAGCGGGAGTGGAACAGATACGCAGTATTTT. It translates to CASSEASGSGTDTQYF.

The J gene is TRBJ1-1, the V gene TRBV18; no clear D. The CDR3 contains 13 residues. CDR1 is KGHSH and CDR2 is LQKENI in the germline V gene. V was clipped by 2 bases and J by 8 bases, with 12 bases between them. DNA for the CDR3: TGTGCCAGCTCACCAGGGGATACCCCGGAAGCTTTCTTT. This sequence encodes CASSPGDTPEAFF.

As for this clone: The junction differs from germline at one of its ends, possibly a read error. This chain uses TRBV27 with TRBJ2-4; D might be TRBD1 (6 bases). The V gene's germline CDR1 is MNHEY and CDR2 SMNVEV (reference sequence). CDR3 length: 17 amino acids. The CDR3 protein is CASSLYPDRSAKNIQYF. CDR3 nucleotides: TGTGCCAGCAGCTTATACCCAGACAGGTCGGCCAAAAACATTCAGTACTTC.

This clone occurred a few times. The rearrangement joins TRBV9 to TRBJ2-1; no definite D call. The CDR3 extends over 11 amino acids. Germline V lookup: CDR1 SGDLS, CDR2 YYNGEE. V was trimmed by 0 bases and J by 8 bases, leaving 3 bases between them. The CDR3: CASSVGYEQFF. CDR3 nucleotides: TGTGCCAGCAGCGTAGGGTATGAGCAGTTCTTC.

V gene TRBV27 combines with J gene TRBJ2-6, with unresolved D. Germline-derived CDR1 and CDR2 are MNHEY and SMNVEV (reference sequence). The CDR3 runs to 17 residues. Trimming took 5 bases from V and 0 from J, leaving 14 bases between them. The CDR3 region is CASSPPPLASGANVLTF. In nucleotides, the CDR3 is TGTGCCAGCAGTCCGCCTCCTCTGGCCTCTGGGGCCAACGTCCTGACTTTC. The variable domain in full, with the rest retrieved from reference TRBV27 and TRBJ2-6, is EAQVTQNPRYLITVTGKKLTVTCSQNMNHEYMSWYRQDPGLGLRQIYYSMNVEVTDKGDVPEGYKVSRKEKRNFPLILESPSPNQTSLYFCASSPPPLASGANVLTFGAGSRLTVL.

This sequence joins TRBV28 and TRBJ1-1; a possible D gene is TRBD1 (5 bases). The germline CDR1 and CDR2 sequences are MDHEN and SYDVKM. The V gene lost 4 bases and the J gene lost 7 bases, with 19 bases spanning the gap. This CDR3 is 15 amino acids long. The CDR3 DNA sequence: TGTGCCAGCAGTTACTACTCTTCAGGGTACGGTGAAGCTTTCTTT. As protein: CASSYYSSGYGEAFF.

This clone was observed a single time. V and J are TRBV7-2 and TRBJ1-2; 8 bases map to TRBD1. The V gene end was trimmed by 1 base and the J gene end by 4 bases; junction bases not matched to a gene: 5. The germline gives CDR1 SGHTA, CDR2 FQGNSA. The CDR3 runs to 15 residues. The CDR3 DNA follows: TGTGCCAGCAGCTTAGGGACAGGGTTGCCCTATGGCTACACCTTC. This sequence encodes CASSLGTGLPYGYTF.

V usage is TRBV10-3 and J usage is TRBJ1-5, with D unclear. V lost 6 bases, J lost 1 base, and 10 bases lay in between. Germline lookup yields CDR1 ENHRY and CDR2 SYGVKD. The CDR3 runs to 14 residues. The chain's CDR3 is CAISPLGSNQPQHF. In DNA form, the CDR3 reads TGTGCCATCAGCCCGCTAGGAAGCAATCAGCCCCAGCATTTT.

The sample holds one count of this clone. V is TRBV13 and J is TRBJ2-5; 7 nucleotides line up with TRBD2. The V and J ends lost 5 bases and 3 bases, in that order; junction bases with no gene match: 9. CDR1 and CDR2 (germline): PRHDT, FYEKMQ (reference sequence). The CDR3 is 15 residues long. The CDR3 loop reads CASSEGLDPKETQYF. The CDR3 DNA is TGTGCCAGCAGCGAAGGACTAGACCCTAAAGAGACCCAGTACTTC.

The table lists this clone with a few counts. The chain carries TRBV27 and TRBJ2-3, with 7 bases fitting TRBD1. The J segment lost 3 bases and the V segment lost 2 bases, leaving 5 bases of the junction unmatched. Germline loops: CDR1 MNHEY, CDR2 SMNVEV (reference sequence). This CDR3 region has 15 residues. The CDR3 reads CASSLQGVLTDTQYF. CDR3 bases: TGTGCCAGCAGTTTACAGGGGGTGCTAACAGATACGCAGTATTTT.

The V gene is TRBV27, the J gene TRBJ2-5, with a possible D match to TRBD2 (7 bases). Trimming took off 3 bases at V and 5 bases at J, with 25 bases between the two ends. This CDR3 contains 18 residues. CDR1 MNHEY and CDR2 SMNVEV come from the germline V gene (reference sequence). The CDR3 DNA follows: TGTGCCAGCAGTTTTTTATATATGGGGGAGGGCCAGGGGGAGACCCAGTACTTC. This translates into CASSFLYMGEGQGETQYF.

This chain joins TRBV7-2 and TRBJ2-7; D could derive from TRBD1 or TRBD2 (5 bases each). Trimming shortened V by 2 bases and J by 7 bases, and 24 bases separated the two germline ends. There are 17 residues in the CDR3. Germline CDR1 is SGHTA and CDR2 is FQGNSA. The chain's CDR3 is CASSLSSGTTLVKEQYF. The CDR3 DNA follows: TGTGCCAGCAGCTTATCCTCTGGGACCACCCTAGTAAAGGAGCAGTACTTC.

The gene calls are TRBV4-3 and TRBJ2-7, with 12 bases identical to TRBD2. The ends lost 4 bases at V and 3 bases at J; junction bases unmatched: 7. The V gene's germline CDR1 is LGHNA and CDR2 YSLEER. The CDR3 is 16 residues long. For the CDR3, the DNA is TGCGCCAGCAGCCCTGGACTAGCGGGATCAGGCTACGAGCAGTACTTC. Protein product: CASSPGLAGSGYEQYF.

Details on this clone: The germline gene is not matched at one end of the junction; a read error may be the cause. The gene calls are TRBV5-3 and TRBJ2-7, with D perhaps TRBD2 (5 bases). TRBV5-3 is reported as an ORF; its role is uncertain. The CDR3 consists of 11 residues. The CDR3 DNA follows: TGTGCCAGAAGATTGGCTAGCTCTTTGTACTTC. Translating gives CARRLASSLYF.

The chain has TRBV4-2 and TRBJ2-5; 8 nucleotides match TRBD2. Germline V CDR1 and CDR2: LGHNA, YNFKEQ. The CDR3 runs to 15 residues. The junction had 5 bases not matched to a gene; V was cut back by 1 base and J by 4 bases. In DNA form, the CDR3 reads TGTGCCAGCAGCCAAGCGGGAGGGCCCGGAGAGACCCAGTACTTC. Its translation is CASSQAGGPGETQYF.

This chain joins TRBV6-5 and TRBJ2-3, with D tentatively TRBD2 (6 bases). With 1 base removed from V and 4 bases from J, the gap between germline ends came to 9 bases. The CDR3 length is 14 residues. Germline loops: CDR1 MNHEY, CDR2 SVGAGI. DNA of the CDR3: TGTGCCAGCAGTTACTTCCTAGCGTCAGATACGCAGTATTTT. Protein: CASSYFLASDTQYF.

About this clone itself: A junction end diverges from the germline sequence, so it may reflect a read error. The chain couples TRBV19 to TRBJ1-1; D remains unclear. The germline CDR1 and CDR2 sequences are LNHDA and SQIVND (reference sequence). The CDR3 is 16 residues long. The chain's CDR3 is CASSIDFTGQRTEVFF. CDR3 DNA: TGTGCCAGTAGTATAGATTTTACCGGGCAGAGGACTGAAGTTTTCTTT. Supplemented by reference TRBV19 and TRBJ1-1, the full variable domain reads DGGITQSPKYLFRKEGQNVTLSCEQNLNHDAMYWYRQDPGQGLRLIYYSQIVNDFQKGDIAEGYSVSREKKESFPLTVTSAQKNPTAFYLCASSIDFTGQRTEVFFGQGTRLTVV.

The CDR3 reads CASSSGTSGPHNEQFF. The CDR3 DNA is TGTGCCAGCAGCTCCGGGACTAGCGGGCCTCACAATGAGCAGTTCTTC. The rearrangement uses TRBV9 and TRBJ2-1; TRBD2 matches at 12 bases. The V segment lost 4 bases and the J segment 5 bases; nucleotides outside the gene matches: 7. Germline CDR1 SGDLS, CDR2 YYNGEE. The CDR3 has 16 amino acids.

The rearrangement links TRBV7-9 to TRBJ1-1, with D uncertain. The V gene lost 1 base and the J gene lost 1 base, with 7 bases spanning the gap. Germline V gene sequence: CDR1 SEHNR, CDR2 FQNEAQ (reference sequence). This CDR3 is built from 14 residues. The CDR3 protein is CASSLVQPNTEAFF. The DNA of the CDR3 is TGTGCCAGCAGCTTAGTACAGCCGAACACTGAAGCTTTCTTT.

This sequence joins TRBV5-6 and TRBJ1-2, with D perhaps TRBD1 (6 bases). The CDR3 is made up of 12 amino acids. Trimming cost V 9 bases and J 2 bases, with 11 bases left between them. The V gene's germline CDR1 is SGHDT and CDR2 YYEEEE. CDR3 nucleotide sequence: TGTGCCACAACAGGGACCAACTATGGCTACACCTTC. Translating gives CATTGTNYGYTF.